This TCR beta chain was captured by sequencing in a study of post-analysis software for immune sequencing data. Study-wide points: Compared with controls, patients had more of about 5 TRBV segments, including TRBV5-6, TRBV5-1 and TRBV20-1.

This CDR3 region has 16 residues. CDR1 and CDR2 from the germline V gene are DFQATT and SNEGSKA (reference sequence). The V gene end was trimmed by 1 base and the J gene end by 7 bases; junction bases not matched to a gene: 13. A note on this clonotype: Its antigen remains unidentified.

TCR beta libraries were prepared from cDNA with unique molecular identifiers. Around 500,000 cDNA molecules were obtained per 1 to 10 million input T cells. A single record per CDR3 protein comes from TCRdb applying MiXCR to the PCR reads. The table records 820,000 or so distinct CDR3 sequences, approximately 53% of them present only once. The gene calls are TRBV20-1 and TRBJ2-3, with 8 bases that match TRBD1. The clonotype originates from a girl between 10 and 17 years old with multiple sclerosis. The specimen was blood. The CDR3 DNA reads TGCAGTGCTAGAGCGGAAACATCGACAGGGGCAAATACGCAGTATTTT. Translating it yields CSARAETSTGANTQYF.